The rows below give T cell receptor beta chains drawn from one sample of a study of cytomegalovirus exposure and HLA in healthy donors. The table came from immunoSEQ multiplex PCR; TCRdb's copy has only in-frame clones and leaves some out. The table lists more than 15,000 clones, 75% of them singletons. The sequenced material came from PBMCs. The receptors were sampled from a man aged 18-30 years in good health and CMV-seronegative. The CDR3 runs from the conserved cysteine through the conserved F or W. Fields, in order: CDR3 DNA, CDR3 protein, clone size, J gene, D gene, V gene. The D gene is left open where the match is weak. Some rows mark clone size as missing; the rest say once, few, many or name a class of expanded clone.

DNA: TGTGCCAGCAGCACAGGGAGGCAGTACTTC
CDR3: CASSTGRQYF
size: once
J: TRBJ2-7
D: -
V: TRBV2

DNA: TGTGCCAGCAACAGAGCTGGGAGCAATCAGCCCCAGCATTTT
CDR3: CASNRAGSNQPQHF
size: -
J: TRBJ1-5
D: -
V: TRBV5-4

DNA: TGCGCCAGCAGCAAGGGGACAGGGCGACCCCAAGAGACCCAGTACTTC
CDR3: CASSKGTGRPQETQYF
size: -
J: TRBJ2-5
D: TRBD1
V: TRBV5-1

DNA: TGCAGCGTTTTGCTCGGGGATAGGGGCTACACCTTC
CDR3: CSVLLGDRGYTF
size: -
J: TRBJ1-2
D: -
V: TRBV29-1

DNA: TGCAGCGTTTTAGAGGTTGAGCAGTTCTTC
CDR3: CSVLEVEQFF
size: few
J: TRBJ2-1
D: -
V: TRBV29-1

DNA: TGTGCCAGCAGCTTAGCCCAGGGACAGGGGAAGTACGAGCAGTACTTC
CDR3: CASSLAQGQGKYEQYF
size: few
J: TRBJ2-7
D: TRBD1
V: TRBV7-8

DNA: TGTGCCTTAACCAAGGGGGAAAATCAGCCCCAGCATTTT
CDR3: CALTKGENQPQHF
size: -
J: TRBJ1-5
D: -
V: TRBV30

DNA: TGTGCCAGTAGACAGGGGCACAGCCTGAACACTGAAGCTTTCTTT
CDR3: CASRQGHSLNTEAFF
size: -
J: TRBJ1-1
D: TRBD1
V: TRBV7-2

DNA: TGTGCCAGCAGCGCGGGACAGCGGAACACTGAAGCTTTCTTT
CDR3: CASSAGQRNTEAFF
size: -
J: TRBJ1-1
D: TRBD1
V: TRBV5-4

DNA: TGTGCCAGCAGGGAGACAGGGAGGACAGATACGCAGTATTTT
CDR3: CASRETGRTDTQYF
size: once
J: TRBJ2-3
D: -
V: TRBV6-6

DNA: TGTGCCACCAGCGGCGAGGACGGTCCACGGGGAAATCAGCCCCAGCATTTT
CDR3: CATSGEDGPRGNQPQHF
size: -
J: TRBJ1-5
D: -
V: TRBV15

DNA: TGTGCCTGTTCACGGACAGGGAACACTGAAGCTTTCTTT
CDR3: CACSRTGNTEAFF
size: -
J: TRBJ1-1
D: TRBD1
V: TRBV30

DNA: TGTGCCAGCAGCCTAGCGGGAGGAGAGACCCAGTACTTC
CDR3: CASSLAGGETQYF
size: few
J: TRBJ2-5
D: TRBD2
V: TRBV7-3

DNA: TGTGCCACCAGCGGCGACAGGGAATGGACTGAGCAGTTCTTC
CDR3: CATSGDREWTEQFF
size: -
J: TRBJ2-1
D: TRBD1
V: TRBV15

DNA: TGCAGCGTTGTCATCTTCCTTGGGACAGGGGGAACTGAAGCTTTCTTT
CDR3: CSVVIFLGTGGTEAFF
size: -
J: TRBJ1-1
D: TRBD1
V: TRBV29-1

DNA: TGTGCCATCAAACCCCCGCCCGCACAGAACACTGAAGCTTTCTTT
CDR3: CAIKPPPAQNTEAFF
size: -
J: TRBJ1-1
D: -
V: TRBV6-6

DNA: TGTGCCACCAGCAGAGAGGGCAGCGGGGGGGCCACCGGGGAGCTGTTTTTT
CDR3: CATSREGSGGATGELFF
size: -
J: TRBJ2-2
D: TRBD2
V: TRBV15

DNA: TGTGCTAGCAGCTCAGGACAACTCCTGAGGAACACTGAAGCTTTCTTT
CDR3: CASSSGQLLRNTEAFF
size: -
J: TRBJ1-1
D: -
V: TRBV7-7

DNA: TGCACCAGCAGCCAAGCTCGTAATAAGGGGGCAGAGGGCGGCGGGCAGCAGTACTTC
CDR3: CTSSQARNKGAEGGGQQYF
size: -
J: TRBJ2-7
D: -
V: TRBV1

DNA: TGCAGCGTTTACGGCTCTGGAAACACCATATATTTT
CDR3: CSVYGSGNTIYF
size: -
J: TRBJ1-3
D: -
V: TRBV29-1

DNA: TGCGCCAGCAGTACAGGGATCTCCTCTGGAAACACCATATATTTT
CDR3: CASSTGISSGNTIYF
size: -
J: TRBJ1-3
D: -
V: TRBV5-1

DNA: TGTGCCAGCAGTCAGGACGGAGGAAACTATGGCTACACCTTC
CDR3: CASSQDGGNYGYTF
size: -
J: TRBJ1-2
D: -
V: TRBV6-1

DNA: TGTGCCAGTAGTGGACAGGGCGGCAATCAGCCCCAGCATTTT
CDR3: CASSGQGGNQPQHF
size: -
J: TRBJ1-5
D: TRBD1
V: TRBV19

DNA: TGTGCCACCTTGGGGGGTTATTACGAGCAGTACTTC
CDR3: CATLGGYYEQYF
size: -
J: TRBJ2-7
D: -
V: TRBV2

DNA: TGCGCCAGCAGCCAGGAACTTAGGAACACCGGGGAGCTGTTTTTT
CDR3: CASSQELRNTGELFF
size: -
J: TRBJ2-2
D: -
V: TRBV5-1